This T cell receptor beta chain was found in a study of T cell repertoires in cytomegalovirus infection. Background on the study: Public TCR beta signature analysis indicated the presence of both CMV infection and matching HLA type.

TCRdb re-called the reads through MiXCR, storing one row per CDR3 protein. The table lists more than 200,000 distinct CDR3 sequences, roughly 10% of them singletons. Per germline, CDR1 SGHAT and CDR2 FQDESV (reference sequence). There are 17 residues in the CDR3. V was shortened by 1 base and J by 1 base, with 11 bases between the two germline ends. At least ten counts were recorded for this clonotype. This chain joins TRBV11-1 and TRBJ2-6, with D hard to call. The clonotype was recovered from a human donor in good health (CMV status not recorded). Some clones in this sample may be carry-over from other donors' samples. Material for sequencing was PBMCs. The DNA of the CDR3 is TGTGCCAGCAGCTTAGGAAACACCAGGTCTGGGGCCAACGTCCTGACTTTC. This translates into CASSLGNTRSGANVLTF.